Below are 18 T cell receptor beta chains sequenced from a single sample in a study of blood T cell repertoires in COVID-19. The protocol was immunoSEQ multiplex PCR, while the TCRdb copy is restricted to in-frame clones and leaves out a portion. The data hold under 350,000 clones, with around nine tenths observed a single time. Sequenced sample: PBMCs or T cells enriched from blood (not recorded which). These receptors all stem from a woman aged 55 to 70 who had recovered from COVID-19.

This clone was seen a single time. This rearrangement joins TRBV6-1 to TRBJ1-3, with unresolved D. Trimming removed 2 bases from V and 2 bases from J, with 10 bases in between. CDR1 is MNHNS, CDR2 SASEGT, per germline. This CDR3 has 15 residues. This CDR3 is CASSERSPAGNTIYF. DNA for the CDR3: TGTGCCAGCAGTGAACGTAGCCCGGCTGGAAACACCATATATTTT.

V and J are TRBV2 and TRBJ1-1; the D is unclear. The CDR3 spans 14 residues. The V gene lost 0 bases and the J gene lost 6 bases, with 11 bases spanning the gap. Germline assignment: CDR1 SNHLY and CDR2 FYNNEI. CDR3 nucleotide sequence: TGTGCCAGCAGTGAAGCGCTTCAGGTTCCTGAAGCTTTCTTT. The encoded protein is CASSEALQVPEAFF.

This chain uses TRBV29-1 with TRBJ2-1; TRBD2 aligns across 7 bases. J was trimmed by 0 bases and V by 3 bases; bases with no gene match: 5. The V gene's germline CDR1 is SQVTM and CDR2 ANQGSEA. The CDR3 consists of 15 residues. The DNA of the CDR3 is TGCAGCGTTGACACCGGGGGGTACTCCTACAATGAGCAGTTCTTC. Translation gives CSVDTGGYSYNEQFF.

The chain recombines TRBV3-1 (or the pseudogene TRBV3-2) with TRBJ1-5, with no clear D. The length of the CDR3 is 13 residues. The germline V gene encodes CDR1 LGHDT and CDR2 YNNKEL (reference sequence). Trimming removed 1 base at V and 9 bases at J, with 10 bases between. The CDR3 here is CASSQGERRPQHF. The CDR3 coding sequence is TGTGCCAGCAGCCAAGGGGAGCGGCGGCCCCAGCATTTT.

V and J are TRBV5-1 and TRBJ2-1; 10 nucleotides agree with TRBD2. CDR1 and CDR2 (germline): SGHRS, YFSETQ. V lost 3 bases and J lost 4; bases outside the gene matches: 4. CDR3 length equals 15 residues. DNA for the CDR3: TGCGCCAGCAGCTCCTCTAGCGGGGGTTACAATGAGCAGTTCTTC. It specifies CASSSSSGGYNEQFF.

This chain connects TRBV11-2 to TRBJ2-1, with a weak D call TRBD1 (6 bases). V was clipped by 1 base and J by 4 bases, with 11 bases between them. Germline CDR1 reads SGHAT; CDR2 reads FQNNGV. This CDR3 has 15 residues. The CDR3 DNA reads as TGTGCCAGCAGCTTAGTGGGGGCGTTGTACAATGAGCAGTTCTTC. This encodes CASSLVGALYNEQFF. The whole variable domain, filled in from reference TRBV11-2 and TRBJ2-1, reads EAGVAQSPRYKIIEKRQSVAFWCNPISGHATLYWYQQILGQGPKLLIQFQNNGVVDDSQLPKDRFSAERLKGVDSTLKIQPAKLEDSAVYLCASSLVGALYNEQFFGPGTRLTVL.

This chain's CDR3 is CASSLADSLYGYTF. The CDR3 bases are TGTGCCAGCAGCTTGGCCGACAGCCTCTATGGCTACACCTTC. The rearrangement uses TRBV5-8 and TRBJ1-2; D possibly corresponds to TRBD1 (5 bases). The V gene's germline CDR1 is SGHTS and CDR2 YDEGEE. The CDR3 runs to 14 residues. The V end was cut by 0 bases, the J end by 4 bases, with 10 bases between.

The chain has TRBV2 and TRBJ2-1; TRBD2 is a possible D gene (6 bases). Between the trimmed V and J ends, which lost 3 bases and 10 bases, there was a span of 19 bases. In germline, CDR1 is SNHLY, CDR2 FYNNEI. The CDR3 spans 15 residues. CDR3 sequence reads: CASSDQQPRAGEQFF. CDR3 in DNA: TGTGCCAGCAGTGACCAACAGCCTCGGGCGGGAGAGCAGTTCTTC.

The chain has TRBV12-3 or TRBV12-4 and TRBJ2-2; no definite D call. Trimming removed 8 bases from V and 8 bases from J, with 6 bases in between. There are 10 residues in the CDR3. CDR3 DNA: TGTGCCAGCGTTCATGGGGAGCTGTTTTTT. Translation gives CASVHGELFF.

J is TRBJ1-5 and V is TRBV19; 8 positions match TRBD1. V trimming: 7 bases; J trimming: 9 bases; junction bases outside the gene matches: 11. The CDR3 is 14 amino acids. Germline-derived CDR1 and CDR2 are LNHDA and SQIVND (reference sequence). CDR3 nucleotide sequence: TGTGCCAGTACCCCAGGACAGGGCCCTCCGCCCCAGCATTTT. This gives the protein CASTPGQGPPPQHF.

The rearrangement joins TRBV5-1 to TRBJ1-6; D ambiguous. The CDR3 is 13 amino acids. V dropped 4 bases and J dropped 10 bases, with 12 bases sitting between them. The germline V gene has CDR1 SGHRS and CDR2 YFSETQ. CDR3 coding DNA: TGCGCCAGCAGCGTGGATTATAGCTCACCCCTCCACTTT. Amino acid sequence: CASSVDYSSPLHF.

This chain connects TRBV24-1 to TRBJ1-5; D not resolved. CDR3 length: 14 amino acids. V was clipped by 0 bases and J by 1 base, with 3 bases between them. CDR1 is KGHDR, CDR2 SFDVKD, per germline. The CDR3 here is CATSDLLSNQPQHF. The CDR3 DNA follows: TGTGCCACCAGTGATTTGCTCAGCAATCAGCCCCAGCATTTT.

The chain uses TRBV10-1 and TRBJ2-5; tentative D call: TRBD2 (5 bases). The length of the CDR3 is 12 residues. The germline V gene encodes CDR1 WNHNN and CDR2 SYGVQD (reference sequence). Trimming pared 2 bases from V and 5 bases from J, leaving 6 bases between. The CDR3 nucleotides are TGCGCCAGCAGTGAGGGGGAGGAGACCCAGTACTTC. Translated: CASSEGEETQYF.

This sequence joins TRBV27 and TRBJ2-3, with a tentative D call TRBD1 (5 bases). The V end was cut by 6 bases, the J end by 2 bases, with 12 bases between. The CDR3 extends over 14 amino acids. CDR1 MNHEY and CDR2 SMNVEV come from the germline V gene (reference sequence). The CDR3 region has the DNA TGTGCCAGCAGGACGACAGTCAACACAGATACGCAGTATTTT. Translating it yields CASRTTVNTDTQYF.

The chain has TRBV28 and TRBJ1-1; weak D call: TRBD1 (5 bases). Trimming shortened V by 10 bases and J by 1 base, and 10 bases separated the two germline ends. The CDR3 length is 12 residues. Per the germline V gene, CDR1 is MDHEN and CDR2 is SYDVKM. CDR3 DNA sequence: TGTGCCACCCTTAGGGGGAACACTGAAGCTTTCTTT. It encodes CATLRGNTEAFF.

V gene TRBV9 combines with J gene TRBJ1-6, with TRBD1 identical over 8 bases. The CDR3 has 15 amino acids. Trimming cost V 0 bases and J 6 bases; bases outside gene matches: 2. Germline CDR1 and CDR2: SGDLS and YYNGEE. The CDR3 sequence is CASSVEGQGNSPLHF. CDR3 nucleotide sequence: TGTGCCAGCAGCGTAGAAGGACAGGGTAATTCACCCCTCCACTTT.

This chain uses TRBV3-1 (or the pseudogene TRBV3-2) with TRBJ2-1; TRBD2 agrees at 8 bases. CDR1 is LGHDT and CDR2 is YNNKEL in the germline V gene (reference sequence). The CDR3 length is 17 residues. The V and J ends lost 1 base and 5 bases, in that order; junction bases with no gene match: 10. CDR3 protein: CASSQGETGGLDNEQFF. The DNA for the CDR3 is TGTGCCAGCAGCCAAGGGGAAACGGGGGGGCTCGACAATGAGCAGTTCTTC.

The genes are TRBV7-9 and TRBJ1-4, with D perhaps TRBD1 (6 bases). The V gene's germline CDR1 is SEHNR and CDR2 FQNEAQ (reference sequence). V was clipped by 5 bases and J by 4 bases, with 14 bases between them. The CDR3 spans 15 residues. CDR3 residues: CASSPRDNLNEKLFF. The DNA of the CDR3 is TGTGCCAGCAGCCCAAGGGACAACCTTAATGAAAAACTGTTTTTT.